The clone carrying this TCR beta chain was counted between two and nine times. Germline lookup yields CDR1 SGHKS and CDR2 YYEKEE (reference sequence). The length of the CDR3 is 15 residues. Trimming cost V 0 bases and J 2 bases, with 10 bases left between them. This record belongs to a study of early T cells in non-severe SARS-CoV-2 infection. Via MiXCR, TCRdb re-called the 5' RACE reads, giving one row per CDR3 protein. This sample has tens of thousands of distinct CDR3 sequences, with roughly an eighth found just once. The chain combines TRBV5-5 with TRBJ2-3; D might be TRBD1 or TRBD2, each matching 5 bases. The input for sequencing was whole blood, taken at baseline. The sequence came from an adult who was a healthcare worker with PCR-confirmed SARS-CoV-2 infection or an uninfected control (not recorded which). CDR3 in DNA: TGTGCCAGCAGCTTGGACGGGGCCTACACAGATACGCAGTATTTT. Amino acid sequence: CASSLDGAYTDTQYF.